The following is a T cell receptor (beta chain) sequence with its context. The data belong to a study of OX40 agonist ivuxolimab in advanced cancers. Across the whole study: Patients received the agonistic anti-OX40 (CD134) antibody ivuxolimab. Participants could have had prior anti-PD-1, anti-PD-L1 or anti-CTLA-4 therapy, and approximately 40% had some. Of mixed ages from about 20 to 85 and averaging roughly 66 years, the group was about 86% male. Partial responses, seen in three patients, involved one hepatocellular carcinoma and two cutaneous melanomas.

Assay: immunoSEQ multiplex PCR; the TCRdb copy retains only in-frame clones and omits some. Here the sample spans over 10,000 clones, around nine tenths being singletons. The V gene lost 4 bases and the J gene lost 4 bases, with 8 bases spanning the gap. CDR1 and CDR2 (germline): ENHRY, SYGVKD. There are 12 residues in the CDR3. The material was CD4+ or CD8+ T cells sorted from blood, obtained in a trial of the OX40 agonist ivuxolimab. This receptor was identified in an adult with an advanced solid tumor such as melanoma, head and neck, liver or kidney cancer. The chain joins TRBV10-3 to TRBJ2-7; possibly TRBD1 or TRBD2 for D (5 bases each). Here the CDR3 DNA reads TGTGCCATCAGTGGGGGGTGGTACGAGCAGTACTTC. Its translation: CAISGGWYEQYF.